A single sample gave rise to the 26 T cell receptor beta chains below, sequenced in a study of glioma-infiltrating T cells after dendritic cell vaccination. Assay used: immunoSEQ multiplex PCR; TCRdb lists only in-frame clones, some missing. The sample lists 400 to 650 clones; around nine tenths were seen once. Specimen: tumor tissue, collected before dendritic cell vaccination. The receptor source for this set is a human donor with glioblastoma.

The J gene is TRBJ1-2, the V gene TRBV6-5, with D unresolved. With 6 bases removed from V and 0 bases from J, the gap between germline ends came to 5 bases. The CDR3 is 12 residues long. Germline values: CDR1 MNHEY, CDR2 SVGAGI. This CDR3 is CASRESNYGYTF. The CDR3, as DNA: TGTGCCAGCAGGGAGTCTAACTATGGCTACACCTTC.

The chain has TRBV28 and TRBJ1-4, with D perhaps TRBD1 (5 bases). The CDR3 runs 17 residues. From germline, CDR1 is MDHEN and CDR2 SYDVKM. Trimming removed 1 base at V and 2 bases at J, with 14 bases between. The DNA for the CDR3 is TGTGCCAGCAGTTTATTCGGGGGGGTAAGGACTAATGAAAAACTGTTTTTT. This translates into CASSLFGGVRTNEKLFF.

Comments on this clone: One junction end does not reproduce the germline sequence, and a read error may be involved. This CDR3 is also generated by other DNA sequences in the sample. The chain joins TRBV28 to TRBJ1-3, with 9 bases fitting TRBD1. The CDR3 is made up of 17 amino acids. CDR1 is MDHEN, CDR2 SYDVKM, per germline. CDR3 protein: CASKGQGYVRPRNTIYF. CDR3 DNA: TGTGCCAGCAAGGGACAGGGTTACGTTCGCCCTAGAAACACCATATACTTT.

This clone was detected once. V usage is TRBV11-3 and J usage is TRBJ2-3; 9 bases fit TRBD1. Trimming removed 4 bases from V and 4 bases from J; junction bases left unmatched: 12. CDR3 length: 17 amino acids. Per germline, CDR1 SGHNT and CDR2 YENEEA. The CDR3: CASSSNRDRDSPDTQYF. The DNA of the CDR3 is TGTGCCAGCAGCTCTAACCGGGACAGGGATTCCCCAGATACGCAGTATTTT.

CDR3 region: CASSLVPQGGNTIYF. The CDR3 region has the DNA TGTGCCAGCAGCTTAGTTCCCCAGGGGGGAAACACCATATATTTT. This rearrangement joins TRBV7-8 to TRBJ1-3, with D maybe TRBD1 (6 bases). The CDR3 totals 15 residues. Trimming removed 1 base from V and 4 bases from J, with 11 bases in between. The germline CDR1 and CDR2 sequences are SGHVS and FQNEAQ. Combining the CDR3 with reference TRBV7-8 and TRBJ1-3 gives the whole variable domain GAGVSQSPRYKVAKRGQDVALRCDPISGHVSLFWYQQALGQGPEFLTYFQNEAQLDKSGLPSDRFFAERPEGSVSTLKIQRTQQEDSAVYLCASSLVPQGGNTIYFGEGSWLTVV.

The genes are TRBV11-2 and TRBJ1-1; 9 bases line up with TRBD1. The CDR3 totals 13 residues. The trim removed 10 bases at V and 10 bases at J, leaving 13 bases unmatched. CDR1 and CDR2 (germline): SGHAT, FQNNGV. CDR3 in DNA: TGTGCCACCGAGGGACAGGGATTCTTTGGAGCTTTCTTT. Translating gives CATEGQGFFGAFF.

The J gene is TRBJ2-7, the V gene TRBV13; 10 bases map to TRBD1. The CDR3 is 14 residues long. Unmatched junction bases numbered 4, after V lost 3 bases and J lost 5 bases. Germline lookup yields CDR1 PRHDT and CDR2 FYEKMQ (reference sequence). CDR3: CASSFRQGAHEQYF. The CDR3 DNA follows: TGTGCCAGCAGCTTCCGACAGGGGGCCCACGAGCAGTACTTC.

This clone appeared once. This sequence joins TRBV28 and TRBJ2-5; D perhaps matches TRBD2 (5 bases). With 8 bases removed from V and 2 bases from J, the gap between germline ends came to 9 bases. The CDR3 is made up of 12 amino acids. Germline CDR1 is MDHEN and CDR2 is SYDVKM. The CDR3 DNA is TGTGCCAGCGAGGGCAGACAAGAGACCCAGTACTTC. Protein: CASEGRQETQYF. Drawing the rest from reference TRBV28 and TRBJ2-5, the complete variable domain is DVKVTQSSRYLVKRTGEKVFLECVQDMDHENMFWYRQDPGLGLRLIYFSYDVKMKEKGDIPEGYSVSREKKERFSLILESASTNQTSMYLCASEGRQETQYFGPGTRLLVL.

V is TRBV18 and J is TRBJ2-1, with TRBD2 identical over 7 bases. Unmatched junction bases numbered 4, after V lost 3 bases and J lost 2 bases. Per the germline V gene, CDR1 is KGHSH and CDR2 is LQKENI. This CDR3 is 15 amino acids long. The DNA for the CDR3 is TGTGCCAGCTCACCGAGCCTAGCGGCCTACAATGAGCAGTTCTTC. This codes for CASSPSLAAYNEQFF.

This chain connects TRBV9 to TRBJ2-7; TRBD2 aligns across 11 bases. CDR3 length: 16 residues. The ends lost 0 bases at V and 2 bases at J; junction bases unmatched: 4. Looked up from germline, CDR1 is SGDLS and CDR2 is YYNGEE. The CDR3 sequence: CASSVAGTSGAYEQYF. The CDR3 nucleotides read TGTGCCAGCAGCGTAGCTGGGACTAGCGGAGCCTACGAGCAGTACTTC.

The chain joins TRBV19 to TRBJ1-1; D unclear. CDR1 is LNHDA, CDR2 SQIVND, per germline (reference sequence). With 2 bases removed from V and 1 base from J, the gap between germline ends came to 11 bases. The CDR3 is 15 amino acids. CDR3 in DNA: TGTGCCAGTAGTATAACCGTCTCGGGGAACACTGAAGCTTTCTTT. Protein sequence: CASSITVSGNTEAFF.

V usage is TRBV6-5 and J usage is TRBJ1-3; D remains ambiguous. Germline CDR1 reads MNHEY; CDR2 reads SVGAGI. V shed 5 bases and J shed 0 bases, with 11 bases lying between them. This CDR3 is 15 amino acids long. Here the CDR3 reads CASSVTYHSGNTIYF. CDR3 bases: TGTGCCAGCAGTGTCACTTACCACTCTGGAAACACCATATATTTT.

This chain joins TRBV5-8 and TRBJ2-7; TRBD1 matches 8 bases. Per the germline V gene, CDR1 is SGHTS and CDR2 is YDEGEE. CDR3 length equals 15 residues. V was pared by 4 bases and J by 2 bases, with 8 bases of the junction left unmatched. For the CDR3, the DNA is TGTGCCAGCAGCCGGACAGGGTATGGAGCCTACGAGCAGTACTTC. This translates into CASSRTGYGAYEQYF.

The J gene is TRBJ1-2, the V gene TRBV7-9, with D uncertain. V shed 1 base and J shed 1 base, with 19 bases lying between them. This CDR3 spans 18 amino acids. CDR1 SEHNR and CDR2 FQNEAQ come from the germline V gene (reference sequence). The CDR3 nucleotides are TGTGCCAGCAGCTTAGTTAGTGGATGGAACACAGTTAACTATGGCTACACCTTC. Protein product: CASSLVSGWNTVNYGYTF.

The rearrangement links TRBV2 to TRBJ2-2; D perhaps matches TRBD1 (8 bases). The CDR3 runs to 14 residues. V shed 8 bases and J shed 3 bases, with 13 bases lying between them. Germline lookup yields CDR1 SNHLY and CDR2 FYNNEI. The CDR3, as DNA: TGTGCCAGCGGAACAGGGGGGGACACCGGGGAGCTGTTTTTT. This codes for CASGTGGDTGELFF. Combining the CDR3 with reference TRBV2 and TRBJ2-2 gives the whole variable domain EPEVTQTPSHQVTQMGQEVILRCVPISNHLYFYWYRQILGQKVEFLVSFYNNEISEKSEIFDDQFSVERPDGSNFTLKIRSTKLEDSAMYFCASGTGGDTGELFFGEGSRLTVL.

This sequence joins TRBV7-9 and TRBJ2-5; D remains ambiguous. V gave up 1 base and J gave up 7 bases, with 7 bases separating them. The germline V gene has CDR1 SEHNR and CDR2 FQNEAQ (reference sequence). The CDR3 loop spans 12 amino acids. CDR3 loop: CASSLDPGTQYF. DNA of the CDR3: TGTGCCAGCAGCTTAGATCCCGGGACCCAGTACTTC. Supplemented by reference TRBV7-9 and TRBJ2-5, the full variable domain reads DTGVSQNPRHKITKRGQNVTFRCDPISEHNRLYWYRQTLGQGPEFLTYFQNEAQLEKSRLLSDRFSAERPKGSFSTLEIQRTEQGDSAMYLCASSLDPGTQYFGPGTRLLVL.

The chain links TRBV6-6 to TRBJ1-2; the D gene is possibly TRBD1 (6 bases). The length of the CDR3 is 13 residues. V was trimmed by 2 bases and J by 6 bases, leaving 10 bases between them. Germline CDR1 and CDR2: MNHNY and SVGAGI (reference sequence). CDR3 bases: TGTGCCAGCAGTTACCTGGGGGCGCATGGCTACACCTTC. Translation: CASSYLGAHGYTF.

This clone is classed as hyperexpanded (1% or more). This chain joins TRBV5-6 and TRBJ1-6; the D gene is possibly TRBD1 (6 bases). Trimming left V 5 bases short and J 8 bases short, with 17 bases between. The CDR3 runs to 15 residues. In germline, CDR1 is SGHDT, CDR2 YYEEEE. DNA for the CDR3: TGTGCCAGCAGGATAACCGGGACATCTGATTCACCCCTCCACTTT. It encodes CASRITGTSDSPLHF.

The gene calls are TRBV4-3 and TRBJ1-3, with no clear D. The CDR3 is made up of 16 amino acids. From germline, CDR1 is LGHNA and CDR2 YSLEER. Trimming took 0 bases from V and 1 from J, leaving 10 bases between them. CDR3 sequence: CASSQDTIQSGNTIYF. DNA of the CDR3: TGCGCCAGCAGCCAAGATACCATCCAGTCTGGAAACACCATATATTTT.

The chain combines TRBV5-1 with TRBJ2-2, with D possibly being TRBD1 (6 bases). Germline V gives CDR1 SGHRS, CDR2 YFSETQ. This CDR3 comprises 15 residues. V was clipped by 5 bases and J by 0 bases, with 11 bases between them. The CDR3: CASSAGTPNTGELFF. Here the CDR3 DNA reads TGCGCCAGCAGTGCCGGGACACCGAACACCGGGGAGCTGTTTTTT.

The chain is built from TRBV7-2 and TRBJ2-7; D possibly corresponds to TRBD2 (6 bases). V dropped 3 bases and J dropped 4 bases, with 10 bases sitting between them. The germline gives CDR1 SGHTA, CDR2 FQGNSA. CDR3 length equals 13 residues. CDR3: CASSFLRGYEQYF. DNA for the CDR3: TGTGCCAGCAGCTTTCTTCGGGGGTACGAGCAGTACTTC.

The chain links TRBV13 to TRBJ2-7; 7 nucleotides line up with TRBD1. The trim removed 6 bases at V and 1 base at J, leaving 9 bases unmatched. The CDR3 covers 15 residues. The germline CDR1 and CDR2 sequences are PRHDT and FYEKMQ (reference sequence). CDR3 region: CASRVRGGRSYEQYF. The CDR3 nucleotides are TGTGCCAGCAGGGTTCGAGGGGGCCGATCCTACGAGCAGTACTTC.

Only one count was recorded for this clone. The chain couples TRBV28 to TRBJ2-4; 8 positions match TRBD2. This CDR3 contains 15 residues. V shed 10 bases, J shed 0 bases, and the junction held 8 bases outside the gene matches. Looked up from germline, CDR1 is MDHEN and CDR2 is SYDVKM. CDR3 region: CAIGPRGGAKNIQYF. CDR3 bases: TGTGCCATAGGCCCCCGGGGGGGAGCCAAAAACATTCAGTACTTC.

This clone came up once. CDR3 nucleotide sequence: TGTGCCAGCAGCCCCAACGGACTAGCGGGGGGAGAGACCCAGTACTTC. It specifies CASSPNGLAGGETQYF. The rearrangement uses TRBV7-9 and TRBJ2-5; 14 bases are shared with TRBD2. In germline, CDR1 is SEHNR, CDR2 FQNEAQ (reference sequence). V gave up 5 bases and J gave up 4 bases; unmatched junction bases: 6. The CDR3 has 16 residues. The full variable domain, in which reference TRBV7-9 and TRBJ2-5 provide the parts outside the CDR3, is DTGVSQNPRHKITKRGQNVTFRCDPISEHNRLYWYRQTLGQGPEFLTYFQNEAQLEKSRLLSDRFSAERPKGSFSTLEIQRTEQGDSAMYLCASSPNGLAGGETQYFGPGTRLLVL.

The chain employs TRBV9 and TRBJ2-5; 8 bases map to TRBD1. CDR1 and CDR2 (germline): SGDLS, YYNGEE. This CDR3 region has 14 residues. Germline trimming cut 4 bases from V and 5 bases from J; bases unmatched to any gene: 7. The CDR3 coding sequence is TGTGCCAGCAGCACCCAGGGGGCGCGGGAGACCCAGTACTTC. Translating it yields CASSTQGARETQYF.

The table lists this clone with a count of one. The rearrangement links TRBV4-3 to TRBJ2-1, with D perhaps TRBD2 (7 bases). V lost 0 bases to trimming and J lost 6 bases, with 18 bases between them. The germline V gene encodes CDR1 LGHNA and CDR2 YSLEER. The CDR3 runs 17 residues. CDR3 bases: TGCGCCAGCAGCCAAGATTTTTGGGCGGGGGCCAGCAATGAGCAGTTCTTC. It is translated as CASSQDFWAGASNEQFF.